The 14 T cell receptor beta chains below all came from one sample that was sequenced in a study of monozygotic twins with inflammatory bowel disease (dated by TCRdb to 2018 to 2020). The library relied on 5' RACE. The sequencing machine was an Illumina HiSeq 2500. One entry per CDR3 protein sequence results from the TCRdb reprocessing of the reads, with DNA left out. The sample's table covers about 450,000 distinct CDR3 sequences. The ten biggest clones cover approximately 2.4% of the sample. Sequenced sample: blood. Source of these receptors: a human donor with ulcerative colitis or Crohn's disease, or a healthy co-twin of an affected twin (not recorded which).

The gene calls are TRBV9 and TRBJ2-3; TCRdb picks TRBD2, but there is no DNA to check that call. The germline V gene encodes CDR1 SGDLS and CDR2 YYNGEE. This CDR3 has 15 residues. The CDR3 reads CASSSDPGLADTQYF.

The chain links TRBV7-9 to TRBJ1-2; there is no DNA to check the TCRdb D call of TRBD1. The CDR3 is made up of 13 amino acids. Germline-derived CDR1 and CDR2 are SEHNR and FQNEAQ (reference sequence). The CDR3 reads CATLGDRGYGYTF. Full variable domain (remainder filled in from reference TRBV7-9 and TRBJ1-2): DTGVSQNPRHKITKRGQNVTFRCDPISEHNRLYWYRQTLGQGPEFLTYFQNEAQLEKSRLLSDRFSAERPKGSFSTLEIQRTEQGDSAMYLCATLGDRGYGYTFGSGTRLTVV.

This rearrangement joins TRBV7-7 to TRBJ2-2; TCRdb returns TRBD2, unconfirmable since there is no DNA. This CDR3 has 15 amino acids. Germline V gene sequence: CDR1 SSHAT, CDR2 FNYEAQ (reference sequence). The CDR3 reads CASSWSSGNTGELFF.

The chain carries TRBV6-2 or TRBV6-3 and TRBJ1-2. Germline-derived CDR1 and CDR2 are MNHEY and SVGEGT. CDR3 size: 12 residues. The CDR3 loop is CASSRVHYGYTF.

J is TRBJ1-6 and V is TRBV24-1; the D call of TRBD1 rests on TCRdb alone, since no DNA is present to check it. Germline V gene sequence: CDR1 KGHDR, CDR2 SFDVKD. The CDR3 extends over 15 amino acids. The CDR3 loop is CATIPGRFYNSPLHF.

This rearrangement joins TRBV7-2 to TRBJ1-1; there is no DNA to check the TCRdb D call of TRBD1. The CDR3 extends over 13 amino acids. Germline CDR1 SGHTA, CDR2 FQGNSA. The CDR3: CASSRQGNAEAFF.

CDR3: CASRPLTTGTRGIYSPLHF. This sequence joins TRBV6-1 and TRBJ1-6; the D gene TCRdb calls, TRBD1, cannot be checked with no DNA. The CDR3 has 19 amino acids. CDR1 and CDR2 from the germline V gene are MNHNS and SASEGT.

The chain recombines TRBV9 with TRBJ2-1; TCRdb designates TRBD2, a call that cannot be tested without DNA. Looked up from germline, CDR1 is SGDLS and CDR2 is YYNGEE. This CDR3 has 15 amino acids. The CDR3 loop reads CASSVRLAGYNEQFF.

The V call is TRBV7-2, the J call TRBJ1-2; TCRdb outputs TRBD1, but without DNA this stays unchecked. There are 14 residues in the CDR3. Germline V lookup: CDR1 SGHTA, CDR2 FQGNSA. This CDR3 reads CASSLILGSHGYTF. Looking up the rest from reference TRBV7-2 and TRBJ1-2 gives the full variable domain: GAGVSQSPSNKVTEKGKDVELRCDPISGHTALYWYRQSLGQGLEFLIYFQGNSAPDKSGLPSDRFSAERTGGSVSTLTIQRTQQEDSAVYLCASSLILGSHGYTFGSGTRLTVV.

The rearrangement uses TRBV6-5 and TRBJ2-5; TCRdb outputs TRBD1, but without DNA this stays unchecked. This CDR3 is 16 amino acids long. Per germline, CDR1 MNHEY and CDR2 SVGAGI. CDR3 amino acids: CASSYSSGKGQETQYF.

The chain is built from TRBV27 and TRBJ2-3; TCRdb selects TRBD1, and the lack of DNA leaves this call unchecked. The CDR3 sequence is 16 residues long. CDR1 and CDR2 (germline): MNHEY, SMNVEV (reference sequence). CDR3 amino acids: CASSLTTGGWADTQYF.

The chain's CDR3 is CASSKETGGERETQYF. The chain uses TRBV21-1 and TRBJ2-5; TCRdb designates TRBD1, a call that cannot be tested without DNA. TRBV21-1 is a known pseudogene. The CDR3 totals 16 residues.

The chain joins TRBV6-2 or TRBV6-3 to TRBJ2-2; TCRdb reports TRBD2, a call that lacks DNA to check it against. The CDR3 runs to 14 residues. CDR1 and CDR2 (germline): MNHEY, SVGEGT. CDR3 residues: CASSYMRAAGELFF.

The gene calls are TRBV7-2 and TRBJ1-1; no DNA is available, so the TRBD1 call from TCRdb remains unchecked. Germline V CDR1 and CDR2: SGHTA, FQGNSA. The CDR3 loop spans 13 amino acids. The CDR3 spells CASSLRTGREAFF.